This entry lists 6 T cell receptor beta chains sequenced from one sample in a study of control samples from healthy donors and cancer patients (dated by TCRdb to about 2020). Library preparation was by the immunoSEQ multiplex PCR assay. What TCRdb holds here is the immuneACCESS table cut down to in-frame rearrangements. Part of the clones is not present; checked against another copy, under half of the missing clones reflect an unresolved V gene, and the others are unexplained. The sample has approximately 120,000 clones on record, over 75% of them singletons. More than 8% of the sample is taken by the ten largest. The sequencing sample was made of blood. Source of these receptors: a man in his forties in good health.

With respect to this clone: The sample carries other DNA sequences with the same CDR3. The chain is built from TRBV18 and TRBJ2-5; no firm D call. Trimming cost V 6 bases and J 2 bases, with 10 bases left between them. The CDR3 runs 13 residues. Looked up from germline, CDR1 is KGHSH and CDR2 is LQKENI. The CDR3 here is CASSPGLQETQYF. CDR3 nucleotides: TGTGCCAGCTCCCCCGGGCTGCAAGAGACCCAGTACTTC.

The chain recombines TRBV7-2 with TRBJ1-5; D call uncertain. The V end was cut by 1 base, the J end by 3 bases, with 4 bases between. Germline V gene sequence: CDR1 SGHTA, CDR2 FQGNSA. This CDR3 has 13 amino acids. CDR3 region: CTSSLEVNQPQHF. Written as DNA, the CDR3 is TGTACCAGCAGCTTAGAGGTCAATCAGCCCCAGCATTTT.

The chain recombines TRBV7-8 with TRBJ1-2; D gene ambiguous. This CDR3 is built from 14 residues. Germline V lookup: CDR1 SGHVS, CDR2 FQNEAQ. V lost 3 bases to trimming and J lost 4 bases, with 12 bases between them. The CDR3 here is CASSFGTESYGYTF. CDR3 DNA: TGTGCCAGCAGCTTTGGTACGGAGAGCTATGGCTACACCTTC.

The CDR3 nucleotides read TGTGCCAGCAGCGGACTAGCGGGACCGAGCTCCTACGAGCAGTACTTC. Translated, it gives CASSGLAGPSSYEQYF. The rearrangement links TRBV5-4 to TRBJ2-7, with TRBD2 matching over 12 bases. After removal of 4 bases from V and 0 bases from J, the junction contained 5 bases not matched to a gene. The CDR3 sequence is 16 residues long. CDR1 and CDR2 from the germline V gene are SGHNT and YYREEE (reference sequence).

The chain employs TRBV9 and TRBJ2-2; TRBD1 agrees at 8 bases. The germline V gene has CDR1 SGDLS and CDR2 YYNGEE. The V gene end was trimmed by 3 bases and the J gene end by 6 bases; junction bases not matched to a gene: 7. The length of the CDR3 is 15 residues. The CDR3: CASSGQGAMSGELFF. The CDR3 nucleotides are TGTGCCAGCAGCGGCCAGGGGGCGATGTCCGGGGAGCTGTTTTTT.

The J gene is TRBJ2-5, the V gene TRBV11-3; D might be TRBD1 (5 bases). The CDR3 is 15 amino acids. Germline V gene data show CDR1 as SGHNT and CDR2 as YENEEA. V shed 3 bases and J shed 9 bases, with 20 bases lying between them. The DNA for the CDR3 is TGTGCCAGCAGCTTGGCGGTGACCACTCAAGGGGCCCAGTACTTC. This gives the protein CASSLAVTTQGAQYF.